This T cell receptor beta chain emerged from a study of shared clonotypes between healthy human individuals. The germline CDR1 and CDR2 sequences are MDHEN and SYDVKM. Germline trimming cut 10 bases from V and 0 bases from J; bases unmatched to any gene: 13. The CDR3 length is 16 residues. In the authors' methods: There were no quality scores in the junction-only immunoSEQ sequences, so filtering differed. This table comes from immunoSEQ multiplex PCR, and its TCRdb copy is limited to in-frame clones, with some not included. The V and J calls and clone size come from that table; D and trimming were worked out from the DNA. The repertoire includes about 640,000 clones, about two thirds of them detected once, and roughly 1.8% sits in the top ten.

The genes are TRBV28 and TRBJ1-1; 8 bases align to TRBD1. This TCR was sampled from a woman younger than 45 in good health. The sequenced sample was memory CD4+ T cells sorted from blood. Subset denoted: CD45RA-negative fraction. The CDR3 spells CATKRTGFTLNTEAFF. CDR3 nucleotide sequence: TGTGCCACCAAACGGACAGGGTTCACCTTGAACACTGAAGCTTTCTTT.